This T cell receptor beta chain was obtained from a study of blood T cell repertoires in COVID-19. Looking at the study overall: COVID-19 samples from acute and convalescent phases originated in the United States, Italy and Spain. The analysed material was cDNA or gDNA that came from T cells, B-cell-depleted T cells, or PBMCs.

The CDR3 covers 15 residues. Germline assignment: CDR1 SGHVS and CDR2 FNYEAQ. Trimming took off 1 base at V and 5 bases at J, with 14 bases between the two ends. In the study's own analysis: Using reference gene primer amplification, nucleated cell counts were estimated. TCRdb keeps only in-frame clones here, not all; method: immunoSEQ multiplex PCR. V and J calls and clone size come straight from that table; D and trimming were deduced from the DNA. The repertoire holds approximately 100,000 clones, with 91% as singletons. The source of this sequence is a human donor in a cohort sampled during active COVID-19. The chain links TRBV7-6 to TRBJ2-5; TRBD2 might be the D (6 bases). The specimen was peripheral blood. CDR3 in amino acids: CASSLGASGGETQYF. The CDR3 nucleotides read TGTGCCAGCAGCTTAGGGGCCTCCGGGGGTGAGACCCAGTACTTC.